These T cell receptor beta chains were read from a single sample in a study of regulatory T cells in long-lasting Graves disease. TCRdb reprocessed the multiplex PCR reads with MiXCR, giving one entry per CDR3 protein. The table shows about 430,000 distinct CDR3 sequences, with approximately 15% occurring only once. These same records also appear under a second study, on T cells in Graves' hyperthyroidism and ophthalmopathy.

The starting material was peripheral blood mononuclear cells (PBMCs), obtained at new diagnosis, from a patient treated with antithyroid drugs. These receptors were collected from a woman aged 40 to 50 with Graves disease. The CDR3 runs from the conserved cysteine through the conserved F or W. The D gene is left open where the match is weak. Clone size is not always given. Where it is, it says once, few, many or a class for expanded clones.

d_call,v_call,j_call,clone_size,cdr3_aa,cdr3_nt
.,TRBV30,TRBJ2-5,many,CAWSVERETQYF,TGTGCCTGGAGTGTGGAGAGGGAGACCCAGTACTTC
.,TRBV7-3,TRBJ2-1,few,CASSRDWDNEQFF,TGTGCCAGCAGCCGAGACTGGGACAATGAGCAGTTCTTC
.,TRBV11-2,TRBJ2-1,many,CASSLAYNEQFF,TGTGCCAGCAGCTTGGCCTACAATGAGCAGTTCTTC
.,TRBV3-1,TRBJ1-2,.,CASSLLNYGYTF,TGTGCCAGCAGCCTCCTAAACTATGGCTACACCTTC
.,TRBV12-3/TRBV12-4,TRBJ2-3,many,CASSPPTLGTDTQYF,TGTGCCAGCAGCCCCCCTACCCTCGGCACAGATACGCAGTATTTT
TRBD2,TRBV2,TRBJ2-5,many,CASSEASGLYQETQYF,TGTGCCAGCAGTGAGGCTAGCGGTCTTTACCAAGAGACCCAGTACTTC
.,TRBV11-3,TRBJ2-7,many,CASSPRARRTPGEQYF,TGTGCCAGCAGCCCCCGGGCACGGCGCACCCCAGGAGAGCAGTACTTC
TRBD1,TRBV11-2,TRBJ2-7,many,CASSTPGQGGYEQYF,TGTGCCAGCAGCACACCGGGACAGGGAGGGTACGAGCAGTACTTC
TRBD2,TRBV3-1,TRBJ2-3,many,CASSQATSGSGPTDTQYF,TGTGCCAGCAGCCAAGCTACTAGCGGGAGTGGGCCCACAGATACGCAGTATTTT
.,TRBV29-1,TRBJ2-3,.,CSVDKGRTDTQYF,TGCAGCGTTGATAAGGGGCGCACAGATACGCAGTATTTT
.,TRBV3-1,TRBJ2-1,many,CASSQTGTYTF,TGTGCCAGCAGCCAAACCGGGACTTACACTTTC
TRBD2,TRBV2,TRBJ2-1,many,CASSERGTSGGVIGGNEQFF,TGTGCCAGCAGTGAAAGGGGGACTAGCGGGGGAGTAATTGGAGGGAATGAGCAGTTCTTC
.,TRBV28,TRBJ2-3,.,CASSFSDSPQGDTQYF,TGTGCCAGCAGTTTTTCAGACTCACCCCAGGGAGATACGCAGTATTTT
TRBD1,TRBV9,TRBJ1-2,few,CASSVGTGVNYGYTF,TGTGCCAGCAGCGTAGGGACAGGGGTAAACTATGGCTACACCTTC
TRBD2,TRBV3-1,TRBJ2-3,many,CASSQYLLAGGTDTQYF,TGTGCCAGCAGCCAGTACCTACTAGCGGGAGGCACAGATACGCAGTATTTT
.,TRBV7-3,TRBJ2-2,many,CASSLLRGTGELFF,TGTGCCAGCAGCTTATTGCGGGGCACCGGGGAGCTGTTTTTT
.,TRBV3-1,TRBJ2-3,few,CASSLDPGPTQYF,TGTGCCAGCAGCCTCGACCCGGGACCTACGCAGTATTTT
.,TRBV27,TRBJ2-3,few,CASSLSDGTGTDTQYF,TGTGCCAGCAGTTTATCGGATGGTACAGGCACAGATACGCAGTATTTT
.,TRBV9,TRBJ2-7,many,CASSIGSSDTTYEQYF,TGTGCCAGCAGCATCGGGAGTAGCGACACGACCTACGAGCAGTACTTC
.,TRBV7-2,TRBJ2-1,.,CASSLLPGLSYNEQFF,TGTGCCAGCAGCCTACTCCCGGGCCTATCCTACAATGAGCAGTTCTTC
.,TRBV28,TRBJ1-2,.,CATGTSELNYGYTF,TGTGCCACCGGGACATCCGAACTTAACTATGGCTACACCTTC
.,TRBV10-3,TRBJ1-5,.,CAIGRESNQPQHF,TGTGCCATCGGAAGGGAGAGCAATCAGCCCCAGCATTTT
.,TRBV3-1,TRBJ1-6,many,CASSQSAANSPLHF,TGTGCCAGCAGCCAATCGGCAGCAAATTCACCCCTCCACTTT
TRBD2,TRBV7-2,TRBJ2-7,few,CASSSYAGAGYEQYF,TGTGCCAGCAGTTCATATGCGGGAGCCGGTTACGAGCAGTACTTC
.,TRBV29-1,TRBJ1-2,.,CSAGPEDYGYTF,TGCAGCGCGGGCCCCGAGGACTATGGCTACACCTTC
.,TRBV9,TRBJ2-3,many,CASSVAEGLDFTDTQYF,TGTGCCAGCAGCGTGGCTGAGGGACTCGATTTCACAGATACGCAGTATTTT
.,TRBV27,TRBJ2-2,many,CASSLSINTGELFF,TGTGCCAGCAGTTTATCGATCAACACCGGGGAGCTGTTTTTT
.,TRBV3-1,TRBJ2-3,many,CASSQYDSPPSDTQYF,TGTGCCAGCAGCCAATACGACAGCCCACCGTCAGATACGCAGTATTTT
.,TRBV18,TRBJ2-5,many,CASPTDVRAQYF,TGTGCCAGCCCTACAGACGTACGAGCCCAGTACTTC
TRBD2,TRBV29-1,TRBJ2-1,many,CSVETPSGRYGEQFF,TGCAGCGTTGAAACTCCTAGCGGGAGGTATGGTGAGCAGTTCTTC
TRBD2,TRBV7-6,TRBJ2-3,many,CASSLASGGSTDTQYF,TGTGCCAGCAGCTTAGCCAGCGGGGGTAGCACAGATACGCAGTATTTT
.,TRBV29-1,TRBJ2-7,many,CSVEGTSADEQYF,TGCAGCGTTGAAGGGACAAGCGCCGACGAGCAGTACTTC
TRBD2,TRBV7-3,TRBJ2-1,many,CASSANPGLADYNEQFF,TGTGCCAGCAGCGCCAATCCGGGACTAGCTGACTACAATGAGCAGTTCTTC
.,TRBV12-3/TRBV12-4,TRBJ2-3,many,CASRLDAAVTPSTDTQYF,TGTGCCAGCAGGTTAGACGCAGCTGTCACCCCTAGCACAGATACGCAGTATTTT
TRBD1,TRBV7-2,TRBJ2-7,many,CASSPLSGKQGLYEQYF,TGTGCCAGCAGCCCCCTCTCGGGAAAACAGGGGTTGTACGAGCAGTACTTC
.,TRBV10-3,TRBJ1-1,many,CAISDPTEMNTEAFF,TGTGCCATCAGTGATCCGACAGAAATGAACACTGAAGCTTTCTTT
TRBD1,TRBV7-9,TRBJ2-5,many,CASSFQGQYQETQYF,TGTGCCAGCAGCTTTCAGGGACAGTACCAAGAGACCCAGTACTTC
.,TRBV11-2,TRBJ2-2,many,CASSLAGGTGELFF,TGTGCCAGCAGCTTAGCCGGGGGTACCGGGGAGCTGTTTTTT
TRBD2,TRBV7-2,TRBJ2-1,many,CASSLGGLAGVVEQFF,TGTGCCAGCAGCTTAGGTGGACTAGCGGGAGTTGTTGAGCAGTTCTTC
.,TRBV9,TRBJ2-3,.,CASSVGVDGYDTQYF,TGTGCCAGCAGCGTAGGGGTTGACGGATACGATACGCAGTATTTT
.,TRBV24-1,TRBJ2-1,many,CATSDEEPGNEQFF,TGTGCCACCAGTGATGAGGAGCCCGGGAATGAGCAGTTCTTC
.,TRBV28,TRBJ1-5,many,CASSLGGKQPQHF,TGTGCCAGCAGTTTGGGGGGGAAGCAGCCCCAGCATTTT
TRBD1,TRBV9,TRBJ1-5,.,CASSEGTGYQPQHF,TGTGCCAGCAGCGAGGGGACAGGGTATCAGCCCCAGCATTTT
.,TRBV7-9,TRBJ1-3,.,CASSFQGPGNTIYF,TGTGCCAGCAGCTTTCAGGGGCCAGGAAACACCATATATTTT
.,TRBV30,TRBJ2-1,.,CAWKLKRDLNNEQFF,TGTGCCTGGAAACTAAAAAGGGACTTAAACAATGAGCAGTTCTTC
TRBD2,TRBV3-1,TRBJ2-1,many,CASSSDGGSDEQFF,TGTGCCAGCAGTTCCGACGGCGGGAGCGATGAGCAGTTCTTC
.,TRBV6-5,TRBJ1-2,few,CASSYSPGVYGYTF,TGTGCCAGCAGTTACTCTCCAGGGGTCTATGGCTACACCTTC
.,TRBV13,TRBJ2-3,many,CASSTSRSRSDTQYF,TGTGCCAGCAGCACCAGCAGGAGCAGGTCGGATACGCAGTATTTT
.,TRBV29-1,TRBJ2-7,.,CSVVTGPTPYEQYF,TGCAGCGTCGTAACAGGTCCCACCCCCTACGAGCAGTACTTC
.,TRBV6-4,TRBJ2-1,few,CASSVVRAYNEQFF,TGTGCCAGCAGTGTGGTCAGGGCATACAATGAGCAGTTCTTC
TRBD1,TRBV5-1,TRBJ1-3,.,CASSLQGTNSGNTIYF,TGCGCCAGCAGCCTACAGGGGACGAACTCTGGAAACACCATATATTTT
TRBD1,TRBV20-1,TRBJ2-7,.,CSALPGQGGYGLYEQYF,TGCAGTGCTCTCCCGGGACAGGGAGGTTACGGGCTCTACGAGCAGTACTTC
TRBD2,TRBV11-3,TRBJ2-2,many,CASSLLGTSGGELFF,TGTGCCAGCAGCTTACTTGGGACTAGCGGCGGGGAGCTGTTTTTT
.,TRBV5-1,TRBJ2-7,many,CASSYGFALSYEQYF,TGCGCCAGCAGTTATGGCTTCGCTCTCTCCTACGAGCAGTACTTC
TRBD2,TRBV6-1,TRBJ2-3,.,CASSEQTSGSGVDTQYF,TGTGCCAGCAGTGAGCAGACTAGCGGGAGTGGGGTAGATACGCAGTATTTT